This T cell receptor (beta chain) is from a study of Ad26.COV2.S vaccination and SARS-CoV-2 variants. TCRdb's table, derived via immunoSEQ multiplex PCR, lists solely in-frame clones and lacks some. The profile shows about 680,000 clones, about 90% of them singletons. The treatment: roughly 19 received Ad26.COV2.S at low or high dose, single or two shots; 5 received placebo; per-sample allocation not given. Sampling was performed 63 days after the first vaccine or placebo injection. The germline V gene encodes CDR1 SGHRS and CDR2 YFSETQ. Trimming cost V 4 bases and J 7 bases, with 14 bases left between them. The CDR3 consists of 13 residues.

The chain combines TRBV5-1 with TRBJ1-1; D is ambiguous. The sequencing here drew on peripheral blood, taken in a trial of Ad26.COV2.S vaccine versus placebo. The clonotype comes from a person between 18 and 59 years old who received the Ad26.COV2.S COVID-19 vaccine or a placebo. In DNA, the CDR3 is TGCGCCAGCAGCCCTGACGCTGAAGGTGAAGCTTTCTTT. Residues: CASSPDAEGEAFF.